One and the same sample provided the 25 T cell receptor beta chains below, sequenced in a study of blood T cell repertoires in COVID-19 (dated by TCRdb to 2018 to 2020). Library preparation was by the immunoSEQ multiplex PCR assay. Here the immuneACCESS table is served through TCRdb, limited to in-frame sequences with V and J called. Missing clones are a known gap in these copies; in checked studies unresolved V genes cover under half, and the rest lacks a known reason. For this sample the table gives under 200,000 clones, of which approximately 91% were detected only once. The top ten clones comprise approximately 2% of the sample. The source material was peripheral blood. These TCRs come from a man between 18 and 35 years old with acute or convalescent COVID-19.

The rearrangement links TRBV13 to TRBJ1-2, with 7 bases matching TRBD1. The germline V gene has CDR1 PRHDT and CDR2 FYEKMQ (reference sequence). The ends lost 3 bases at V and 5 bases at J; junction bases unmatched: 6. The CDR3 sequence is 14 residues long. CDR3 loop: CASSLLPGQYGYTF. The CDR3 region has the DNA TGTGCCAGCAGCTTGCTCCCGGGACAGTATGGCTACACCTTC.

The V gene is TRBV9, the J gene TRBJ1-3; a possible D gene is TRBD1 (6 bases). This CDR3 has 16 amino acids. Germline V gives CDR1 SGDLS, CDR2 YYNGEE. V dropped 4 bases and J dropped 1 base, with 15 bases sitting between them. CDR3 sequence reads: CASSTRTQGSGNTIYF. The CDR3 DNA sequence: TGTGCCAGCAGCACCCGGACTCAGGGGTCTGGAAACACCATATATTTT.

The chain has TRBV18 and TRBJ2-5; D possibly corresponds to TRBD1 (6 bases). CDR1 and CDR2 (germline): KGHSH, LQKENI. The V gene lost 3 bases and the J gene lost 8 bases, with 13 bases spanning the gap. The CDR3 is 13 amino acids. CDR3 DNA sequence: TGTGCCAGCTCACCCGTACAGGGAGAAACCCAGTACTTC. It specifies CASSPVQGETQYF.

This chain uses TRBV9 with TRBJ2-1; maybe TRBD1 (6 bases). The CDR3 is 11 amino acids. CDR1 is SGDLS and CDR2 is YYNGEE in the germline V gene. V gave up 4 bases and J gave up 14 bases, with 13 bases separating them. The CDR3 bases are TGTGCCAGCAGCCCAGGGACAAGGGAGTTCTTC. The encoded protein is CASSPGTREFF.

V is TRBV4-1 and J is TRBJ1-6; 8 bases are shared with TRBD1. With V trimmed by 3 bases and J by 5 bases, 3 bases remained unmatched. In germline, CDR1 is MGHRA, CDR2 YSYEKL. This CDR3 has 15 amino acids. The CDR3 protein is CASSQTTGDNSPLHF. The CDR3 DNA sequence: TGCGCCAGCAGCCAGACGACAGGGGATAATTCACCCCTCCACTTT.

J is TRBJ1-1 and V is TRBV5-1; D uncertain. Germline V lookup: CDR1 SGHRS, CDR2 YFSETQ. The CDR3 contains 14 residues. The germline V and J ends were trimmed by 2 bases and 5 bases, with 13 bases remaining between them. The CDR3 reads CASSFTAGGTEAFF. In DNA, the CDR3 is TGCGCCAGCAGCTTCACAGCGGGAGGAACTGAAGCTTTCTTT.

V gene TRBV27 combines with J gene TRBJ2-7; 8 bases fit TRBD1. The V gene's germline CDR1 is MNHEY and CDR2 SMNVEV (reference sequence). With V trimmed by 5 bases and J by 2 bases, 14 bases remained unmatched. The CDR3 length is 17 residues. The CDR3 here is CASSQKTGDFITYEQYF. CDR3 bases: TGTGCCAGCAGTCAAAAGACAGGGGACTTCATAACCTACGAGCAGTACTTC.

V is TRBV7-6 and J is TRBJ2-1; D is possibly TRBD1 (6 bases). Deletions cut 2 bases from V and 4 bases from J, with 9 bases between. The CDR3 runs 14 residues. Per germline, CDR1 SGHVS and CDR2 FNYEAQ. CDR3 sequence: CASSLPTGYNEQFF. The CDR3 nucleotides are TGTGCCAGCAGCTTACCGACAGGTTACAATGAGCAGTTCTTC.

The rearrangement uses TRBV5-4 and TRBJ1-2, with D uncertain. The ends were cut back, 0 bases at V and 4 bases at J, with 13 bases in the middle. Germline V gene data show CDR1 as SGHNT and CDR2 as YYREEE (reference sequence). The CDR3 has 15 amino acids. In DNA, the CDR3 is TGTGCCAGCAGCTTGGATGCGACGGAGGTCTATGGCTACACCTTC. As protein: CASSLDATEVYGYTF.

The V gene is TRBV27, the J gene TRBJ2-7, with 12 bases lining up with TRBD2. The length of the CDR3 is 16 residues. The V segment lost 3 bases and the J segment 5 bases; nucleotides outside the gene matches: 8. Per the germline V gene, CDR1 is MNHEY and CDR2 is SMNVEV (reference sequence). CDR3 loop: CASSLAGLAGLHEQYF. CDR3 nucleotides: TGTGCCAGCAGTTTGGCCGGACTAGCGGGATTGCACGAGCAGTACTTC.

V is TRBV14 and J is TRBJ2-2; TRBD2 agrees at 8 bases. From germline, CDR1 is SGHDN and CDR2 FVKESK. The CDR3 runs 17 residues. Trimming took 2 bases from V and 1 from J; bases not matched to a gene: 6. CDR3 in amino acids: CASSQPGSGRNTGELFF. Written as DNA, the CDR3 is TGTGCCAGCAGCCAACCCGGAAGCGGGAGGAACACCGGGGAGCTGTTTTTT.

This clone was observed once. J is TRBJ2-2 and V is TRBV6-5; tentative D call: TRBD1 (6 bases). Germline assignment: CDR1 MNHEY and CDR2 SVGAGI. The CDR3 has 12 amino acids. Trimming removed 11 bases at V and 7 bases at J, with 14 bases between. The CDR3 loop reads CAAGVHGGELFF. The CDR3 DNA sequence: TGTGCCGCAGGGGTACATGGCGGGGAGCTGTTTTTT.

The rearrangement links TRBV11-3 to TRBJ2-3; 7 bases agree with TRBD2. In germline, CDR1 is SGHNT, CDR2 YENEEA. This CDR3 spans 16 amino acids. Trimming at V came to 0 bases and at J to 3 bases, leaving 6 bases not matched to a gene. CDR3 sequence (DNA): TGTGCCAGCAGCTTAGATCGTGCGGGGGTAACAGATACGCAGTATTTT. Its protein is CASSLDRAGVTDTQYF.

This chain links TRBV5-5 with TRBJ1-1; 7 bases are a match to TRBD1. Unmatched junction bases numbered 9, after V lost 4 bases and J lost 0 bases. Germline CDR1 is SGHKS and CDR2 is YYEKEE (reference sequence). This CDR3 has 16 residues. CDR3 sequence (DNA): TGTGCCAGCAGCAAACGACAGGGCTGGATGAACACTGAAGCTTTCTTT. The encoded protein is CASSKRQGWMNTEAFF. Together with reference TRBV5-5 and TRBJ1-1, the CDR3 gives the full variable domain: DAGVTQSPTHLIKTRGQQVTLRCSPISGHKSVSWYQQVLGQGPQFIFQYYEKEERGRGNFPDRFSARQFPNYSSELNVNALLLGDSALYLCASSKRQGWMNTEAFFGQGTRLTVV.

The V and J genes are TRBV30 and TRBJ1-4; tentative D call: TRBD1 (5 bases). The germline V and J ends were trimmed by 5 bases and 8 bases, with 15 bases remaining between them. This CDR3 region has 13 residues. CDR1 and CDR2 (germline): GTSNPN, SVGIG (reference sequence). CDR3 sequence reads: CAWGPGGNEKLFF. CDR3 DNA sequence: TGTGCCTGGGGACCGGGGGGGAACGAAAAACTGTTTTTT.

CDR3 sequence (DNA): TGTGCCTCCGGACAGGGGGAATCACCCCTCCACTTT. It yields the protein CASGQGESPLHF. The V and J genes are TRBV30 and TRBJ1-6; TRBD1 aligns across 10 bases. The ends lost 7 bases at V and 10 bases at J; junction bases unmatched: 4. Germline V gene lookup returns CDR1 GTSNPN and CDR2 SVGIG (reference sequence). The CDR3 has 12 residues.

This clone was seen once. The V gene is TRBV3-1 (or the pseudogene TRBV3-2), the J gene TRBJ2-1, with TRBD2 identical over 10 bases. The CDR3 is 16 residues long. Germline loops: CDR1 LGHDT, CDR2 YNNKEL (reference sequence). Losses at the gene ends were 0 bases for V and 6 bases for J; bases not matched to a gene: 5. The CDR3 region is CASSQDRLAGVNEQFF. CDR3 sequence (DNA): TGTGCCAGCAGCCAAGATCGTCTAGCGGGAGTCAATGAGCAGTTCTTC.

The J gene is TRBJ2-5, the V gene TRBV4-2; 9 bases are a match to TRBD2. The germline V gene has CDR1 LGHNA and CDR2 YNFKEQ. J lost 1 base, V lost 3 bases, and 6 bases had no gene match. The CDR3 is made up of 16 amino acids. The CDR3 here is CASSHVSGSGQETQYF. In DNA, the CDR3 is TGTGCCAGCAGCCATGTTAGCGGGAGTGGCCAAGAGACCCAGTACTTC.

This chain uses TRBV4-2 with TRBJ2-7; TRBD2 matches at 9 bases. The germline CDR1 and CDR2 sequences are LGHNA and YNFKEQ. V lost 0 bases, J lost 3 bases, and 3 bases stayed unmatched. The CDR3 loop spans 15 amino acids. The DNA for the CDR3 is TGTGCCAGCAGCCAAGATCAAGCGGGGGGCTACGAGCAGTACTTC. Encoded protein: CASSQDQAGGYEQYF.

V gene TRBV18 combines with J gene TRBJ2-1; 10 nucleotides line up with TRBD2. Losses at the gene ends were 3 bases for V and 5 bases for J; bases not matched to a gene: 10. The length of the CDR3 is 17 residues. CDR1 and CDR2 from the germline V gene are KGHSH and LQKENI. The CDR3 DNA is TGTGCCAGCTCACCTTTTCCGGGACTAGCGTTCGACAATGAGCAGTTCTTC. Translating gives CASSPFPGLAFDNEQFF.

CDR3 DNA sequence: TGTGCCAGTAGTATTACAGGGGCGCCTAATGAAAAACTGTTTTTT. Encoded protein: CASSITGAPNEKLFF. The chain uses TRBV19 and TRBJ1-4; 7 positions agree with TRBD1. The ends lost 3 bases at V and 3 bases at J; junction bases unmatched: 4. The V gene's germline CDR1 is LNHDA and CDR2 SQIVND (reference sequence). CDR3 length: 15 residues.

The chain joins TRBV7-9 to TRBJ2-3; 14 bases agree with TRBD2. Germline V gene data show CDR1 as SEHNR and CDR2 as FQNEAQ (reference sequence). V gave up 0 bases and J gave up 6 bases; unmatched junction bases: 2. CDR3 length: 16 residues. The CDR3 nucleotides are TGTGCCAGCAGCTTAGCCGGACTAGCGGGGGGCGATACGCAGTATTTT. This translates into CASSLAGLAGGDTQYF. Together with reference TRBV7-9 and TRBJ2-3, the CDR3 gives the full variable domain: DTGVSQNPRHKITKRGQNVTFRCDPISEHNRLYWYRQTLGQGPEFLTYFQNEAQLEKSRLLSDRFSAERPKGSFSTLEIQRTEQGDSAMYLCASSLAGLAGGDTQYFGPGTRLTVL.

The rearrangement uses TRBV11-2 and TRBJ2-5, with D perhaps matching TRBD2 (5 bases). Per germline, CDR1 SGHAT and CDR2 FQNNGV. V was cut by 0 bases and J by 5 bases, with 10 bases left in between. This CDR3 has 14 residues. The CDR3 sequence: CASSLDSAGETQYF. Here the CDR3 DNA reads TGTGCCAGCAGCTTAGATTCCGCGGGTGAGACCCAGTACTTC.

The rearrangement joins TRBV6-5 to TRBJ1-1; D is possibly TRBD1 (5 bases). Germline CDR1 reads MNHEY; CDR2 reads SVGAGI. With 6 bases removed from V and 0 bases from J, the gap between germline ends came to 14 bases. CDR3 size: 15 residues. CDR3 in DNA: TGTGCCAGCAGACGTACCAGGGAAATGAACACTGAAGCTTTCTTT. Protein product: CASRRTREMNTEAFF.

This chain links TRBV6-5 with TRBJ2-7; TRBD1 agrees at 7 bases. The CDR3 consists of 15 residues. The V gene's germline CDR1 is MNHEY and CDR2 SVGAGI. Unmatched junction bases numbered 7, after V lost 2 bases and J lost 3 bases. CDR3 protein: CASSYGTALIYEQYF. The CDR3 DNA is TGTGCCAGCAGTTACGGGACAGCATTAATCTACGAGCAGTACTTC.